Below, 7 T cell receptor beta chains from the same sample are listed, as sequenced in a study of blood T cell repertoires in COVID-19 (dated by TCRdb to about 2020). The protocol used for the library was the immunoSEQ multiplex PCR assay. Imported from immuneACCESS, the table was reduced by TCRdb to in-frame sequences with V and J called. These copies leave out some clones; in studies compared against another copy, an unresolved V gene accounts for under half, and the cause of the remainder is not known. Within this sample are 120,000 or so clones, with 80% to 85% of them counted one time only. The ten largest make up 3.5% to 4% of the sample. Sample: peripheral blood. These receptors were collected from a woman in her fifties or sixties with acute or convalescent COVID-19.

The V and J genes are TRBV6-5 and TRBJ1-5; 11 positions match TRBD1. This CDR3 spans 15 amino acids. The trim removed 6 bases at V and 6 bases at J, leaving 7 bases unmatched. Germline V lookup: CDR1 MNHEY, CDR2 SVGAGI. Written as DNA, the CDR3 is TGTGCCAGCAGAGCGTCCGGGACAGGGGGTCAGCCCCAGCATTTT. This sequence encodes CASRASGTGGQPQHF.

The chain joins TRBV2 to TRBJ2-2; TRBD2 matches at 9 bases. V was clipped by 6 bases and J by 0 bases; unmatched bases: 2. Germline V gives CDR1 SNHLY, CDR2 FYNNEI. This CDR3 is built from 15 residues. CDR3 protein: CASRREGANTGELFF. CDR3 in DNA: TGTGCCAGCAGGCGGGAGGGGGCGAACACCGGGGAGCTGTTTTTT.

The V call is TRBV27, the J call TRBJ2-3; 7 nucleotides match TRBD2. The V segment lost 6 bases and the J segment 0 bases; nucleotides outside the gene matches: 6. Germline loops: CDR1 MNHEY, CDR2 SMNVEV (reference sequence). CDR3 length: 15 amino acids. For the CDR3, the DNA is TGTGCCAGCAGCCCTAGCGGCCCTAGCACAGATACGCAGTATTTT. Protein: CASSPSGPSTDTQYF.

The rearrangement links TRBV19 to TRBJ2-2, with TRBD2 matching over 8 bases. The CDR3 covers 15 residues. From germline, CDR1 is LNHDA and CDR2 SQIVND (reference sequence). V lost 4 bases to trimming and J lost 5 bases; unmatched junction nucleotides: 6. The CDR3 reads CASSTTGGWTGELFF. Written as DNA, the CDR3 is TGTGCCAGTAGTACCACGGGGGGGTGGACCGGGGAGCTGTTTTTT.

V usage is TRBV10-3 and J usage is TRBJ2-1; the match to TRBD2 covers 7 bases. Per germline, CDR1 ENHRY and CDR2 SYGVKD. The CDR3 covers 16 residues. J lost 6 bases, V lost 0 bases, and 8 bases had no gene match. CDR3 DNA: TGTGCCATCAGTGAGTCGGGACTAAAGTTGTTCAATGAGCAGTTCTTC. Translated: CAISESGLKLFNEQFF.

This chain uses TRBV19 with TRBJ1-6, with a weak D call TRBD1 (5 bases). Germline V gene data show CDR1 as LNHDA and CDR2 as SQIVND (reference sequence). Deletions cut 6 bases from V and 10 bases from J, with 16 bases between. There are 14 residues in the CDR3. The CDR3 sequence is CASRPSAGNSPLHF. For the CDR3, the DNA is TGTGCCAGTAGACCATCGGCAGGGAACTCACCCCTCCACTTT.

The CDR3 coding sequence is TGTGCCAGCAGCCAAGATGTCCCCGGGGAGACCCAGTACTTC. This gives the protein CASSQDVPGETQYF. This sequence joins TRBV3-1 (or the pseudogene TRBV3-2) and TRBJ2-5; D is unresolved. Trimming shortened V by 0 bases and J by 5 bases, and 10 bases separated the two germline ends. The CDR3 sequence is 14 residues long. Germline V gene sequence: CDR1 LGHDT, CDR2 YNNKEL (reference sequence).